What follows are 20 T cell receptor beta chains derived from one specimen sequenced in a study of blood T cell repertoires in COVID-19 (dated by TCRdb to about 2020). The receptor library was made with the immunoSEQ multiplex PCR assay. TCRdb took over this immuneACCESS table, retaining in-frame rearrangements with V and J assigned. Such tables are incomplete; in checked studies, under half of the missing clones stem from an unresolved V gene, and the remainder is unexplained. This sample comprises about 260,000 clones, just under 85% of them detected only once. Around 1.8% of the sample comes from the top ten. Source material: peripheral blood. These receptor sequences come from a woman aged 80 or over with acute or convalescent COVID-19.

The rearrangement uses TRBV5-1 and TRBJ2-7; 9 nucleotides line up with TRBD1. V shed 4 bases and J 6 bases; nucleotides not matched to a gene: 5. CDR1 is SGHRS, CDR2 YFSETQ, per germline. The CDR3 is 13 residues long. CDR3 amino acids: CASSQDRGSEQYF. CDR3 in DNA: TGCGCCAGCAGCCAGGACAGGGGTTCCGAGCAGTACTTC.

This chain links TRBV12-5 with TRBJ2-1, with D possibly being TRBD2 (6 bases). The CDR3 totals 20 residues. V lost 5 bases and J 3 bases, leaving 29 bases between the germline ends. Germline V gene sequence: CDR1 LGHNT, CDR2 FRNRAP. The CDR3 DNA reads TGTGCTAGTGGTCCCATCCGGTACGTTGGGGGGAGCGGACTCTACAATGAGCAGTTCTTC. Residues: CASGPIRYVGGSGLYNEQFF.

The rearrangement joins TRBV12-3 or TRBV12-4 to TRBJ1-2; TRBD1 matches at 10 bases. CDR3 length: 13 amino acids. V dropped 7 bases and J dropped 8; count of bases not matched to a gene: 7. CDR3 nucleotides: TGTGCCAGCACCGGGGACAGGGGATGGGGCTACACCTTC. Its protein is CASTGDRGWGYTF.

The rearrangement joins TRBV7-9 to TRBJ1-1, with 10 nucleotides matching TRBD1. Germline assignment: CDR1 SEHNR and CDR2 FQNEAQ (reference sequence). V shed 5 bases and J 1 base; nucleotides not matched to a gene: 7. The CDR3 sequence is 16 residues long. The CDR3 region has the DNA TGTGCCAGCAGCAAAAGACAGGGGGCGACGAACACTGAAGCTTTCTTT. Translating it yields CASSKRQGATNTEAFF.

The chain recombines TRBV10-3 with TRBJ1-2, with D possibly being TRBD1 (5 bases). There are 13 residues in the CDR3. From germline, CDR1 is ENHRY and CDR2 SYGVKD. With 4 bases removed from V and 2 bases from J, the gap between germline ends came to 8 bases. CDR3 nucleotide sequence: TGTGCCATCAGTGCAGGGCTAAACTATGGCTACACCTTC. This sequence encodes CAISAGLNYGYTF.

The chain is built from TRBV7-6 and TRBJ1-3; maybe TRBD1 (6 bases). Germline V CDR1 and CDR2: SGHVS, FNYEAQ. The CDR3 is made up of 12 amino acids. The V end lost 11 bases, the J end lost 2 bases, and 10 bases lay between the germline ends. DNA of the CDR3: TGTGCCCTTCACAGGGCTGGAAACACCATATATTTT. Protein product: CALHRAGNTIYF. The full variable domain, in which reference TRBV7-6 and TRBJ1-3 provide the parts outside the CDR3, is GAGVSQSPRYKVTKRGQDVALRCDPISGHVSLYWYRQALGQGPEFLTYFNYEAQQDKSGLPNDRFSAERPEGSISTLTIQRTEQRDSAMYRCALHRAGNTIYFGEGSWLTVV.

This sequence joins TRBV7-9 and TRBJ1-2, with 9 bases aligning to TRBD1. Germline values: CDR1 SEHNR, CDR2 FQNEAQ (reference sequence). Trimming cost V 5 bases and J 8 bases; bases outside gene matches: 6. This CDR3 comprises 13 residues. The CDR3: CASSVGTGNGYTF. The DNA for the CDR3 is TGTGCCAGCAGCGTCGGGACAGGGAACGGCTACACCTTC.

The V and J genes are TRBV2 and TRBJ1-4; no reliable D call. This CDR3 region has 14 residues. Per the germline V gene, CDR1 is SNHLY and CDR2 is FYNNEI. Between the trimmed V and J ends, which lost 4 bases and 4 bases, there was a span of 10 bases. The CDR3 nucleotides are TGTGCCAGCAGTGTTAGGGAGAGTAATGAAAAACTGTTTTTT. This encodes CASSVRESNEKLFF.

The rearrangement joins TRBV28 to TRBJ2-7; TRBD1 matches at 9 bases. The length of the CDR3 is 14 residues. Germline V gives CDR1 MDHEN, CDR2 SYDVKM. V lost 7 bases and J lost 0; bases outside the gene matches: 4. The CDR3 nucleotides are TGTGCCAGCATCCTGGGACAGGGCTCCTACGAGCAGTACTTC. It encodes CASILGQGSYEQYF.

This clone was picked up one time. This chain links TRBV19 with TRBJ1-3, with 8 bases that match TRBD1. From germline, CDR1 is LNHDA and CDR2 SQIVND (reference sequence). The CDR3 contains 17 residues. After removal of 6 bases from V and 0 bases from J, the junction contained 10 bases not matched to a gene. Here the CDR3 reads CASSQGQAFNSGNTIYF. CDR3 nucleotides: TGTGCCAGTAGCCAGGGACAGGCCTTCAACTCTGGAAACACCATATATTTT.

V and J are TRBV2 and TRBJ2-1; 10 bases agree with TRBD2. The junction had 4 bases not matched to a gene; V was cut back by 7 bases and J by 1 base. The CDR3 length is 15 residues. Germline V CDR1 and CDR2: SNHLY, FYNNEI. DNA for the CDR3: TGTGCCAGCACCGGACTAGCGGTTTCCTACAATGAGCAGTTCTTC. Protein product: CASTGLAVSYNEQFF.

The chain couples TRBV29-1 to TRBJ2-7; TRBD2 agrees at 8 bases. With V trimmed by 4 bases and J by 6 bases, 35 bases remained unmatched. Germline V CDR1 and CDR2: SQVTM, ANQGSEA. There are 22 residues in the CDR3. This CDR3 is CSVGLERGQLGTRASDIGEQYF. In DNA, the CDR3 is TGCAGCGTTGGCCTGGAGCGGGGGCAGTTAGGCACGAGGGCGTCGGATATAGGCGAGCAGTACTTC.

This clone showed up just a few times. The chain carries TRBV5-1 and TRBJ2-1; 9 nucleotides align to TRBD2. The V segment lost 5 bases and the J segment 5 bases; nucleotides outside the gene matches: 5. The CDR3 extends over 14 amino acids. Germline V lookup: CDR1 SGHRS, CDR2 YFSETQ. DNA of the CDR3: TGCGCCAGCAGGCCGGGACTAGCTCACAATGAGCAGTTCTTC. Translated, it gives CASRPGLAHNEQFF.

V gene TRBV28 combines with J gene TRBJ1-1; no firm D call. Germline CDR1 is MDHEN and CDR2 is SYDVKM. V gave up 6 bases and J gave up 4 bases, with 24 bases separating them. CDR3 length: 17 amino acids. CDR3 DNA: TGTGCCAGCAGCCGACATACTCTGGCGGGCCGGGGCACTGAAGCTTTCTTT. Translating it yields CASSRHTLAGRGTEAFF.

V and J are TRBV7-3 and TRBJ2-3, with 7 bases identical to TRBD2. V was clipped by 2 bases and J by 2 bases; unmatched bases: 4. This CDR3 has 15 residues. The germline gives CDR1 SGHTA, CDR2 FQGTGA. DNA of the CDR3: TGTGCCAGCAGCTTAGACGGGGGGTTCACAGATACGCAGTATTTT. Amino acid sequence: CASSLDGGFTDTQYF.

This clone was picked up a small number of times. V and J are TRBV30 and TRBJ1-6; the D is unclear. CDR1 and CDR2 from the germline V gene are GTSNPN and SVGIG (reference sequence). The V end was cut by 2 bases, the J end by 10 bases, with 18 bases between. This CDR3 contains 15 residues. CDR3 protein: CAWSTSSFQRSPLHF. In nucleotides, the CDR3 is TGTGCCTGGAGTACCTCCTCATTCCAGCGGTCACCCCTCCACTTT.

As for this clone: A junction boundary mismatches the germline segment, possibly from a read error. The chain uses TRBV7-7 and TRBJ2-5, with 12 bases lining up with TRBD1. Germline V gene sequence: CDR1 SSHAT, CDR2 FNYEAQ (reference sequence). CDR3 length: 14 amino acids. For the CDR3, the DNA is TGTGCTAGCAGCCGGGACAGGGGGCTTGAGACCCAGTACTTC. Translated, it gives CASSRDRGLETQYF.

The chain links TRBV5-1 to TRBJ2-7, with TRBD2 matching 9 bases. The trim removed 0 bases at V and 5 bases at J, leaving 6 bases unmatched. The CDR3 runs to 15 residues. Germline-derived CDR1 and CDR2 are SGHRS and YFSETQ. CDR3 protein: CASSLVVSGGNEQYF. Here the CDR3 DNA reads TGCGCCAGCAGCTTGGTGGTTAGCGGGGGAAACGAGCAGTACTTC. Together with reference TRBV5-1 and TRBJ2-7, the CDR3 gives the full variable domain: KAGVTQTPRYLIKTRGQQVTLSCSPISGHRSVSWYQQTPGQGLQFLFEYFSETQRNKGNFPGRFSGRQFSNSRSEMNVSTLELGDSALYLCASSLVVSGGNEQYFGPGTRLTVT.

The chain combines TRBV5-5 with TRBJ1-1; 7 bases line up with TRBD1. V lost 3 bases to trimming and J lost 6 bases; unmatched junction nucleotides: 2. Germline CDR1 SGHKS, CDR2 YYEKEE (reference sequence). This CDR3 spans 12 amino acids. In DNA, the CDR3 is TGTGCCAGCAGCTGGACAGGATCTGAAGCTTTCTTT. Protein: CASSWTGSEAFF.

The CDR3 DNA is TGTGCCAGCAGCGCGAATCCCGAACAGGGGTGGAATGAGCAGTTCTTC. Translating it yields CASSANPEQGWNEQFF. The J gene is TRBJ2-1, the V gene TRBV9; the match to TRBD1 covers 7 bases. This CDR3 region has 16 residues. Per germline, CDR1 SGDLS and CDR2 YYNGEE. V lost 3 bases to trimming and J lost 7 bases; unmatched junction nucleotides: 13.